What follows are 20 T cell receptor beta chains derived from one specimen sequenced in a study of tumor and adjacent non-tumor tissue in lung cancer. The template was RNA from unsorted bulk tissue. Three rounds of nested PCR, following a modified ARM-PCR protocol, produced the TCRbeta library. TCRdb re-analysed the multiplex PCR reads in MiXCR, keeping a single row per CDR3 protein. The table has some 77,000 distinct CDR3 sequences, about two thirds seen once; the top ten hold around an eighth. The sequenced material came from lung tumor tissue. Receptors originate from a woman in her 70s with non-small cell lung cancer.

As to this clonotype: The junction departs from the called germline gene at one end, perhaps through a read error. The CDR3 spells CASNLGGTNTEAFF. The CDR3 DNA is TGTGCCAGCAACTTAGGAGGAACAAACACTGAAGCTTTCTTT. The chain combines TRBV11-3 with TRBJ1-1; no definite D call. Per the germline V gene, CDR1 is SGHNT and CDR2 is YENEEA. This CDR3 spans 14 amino acids.

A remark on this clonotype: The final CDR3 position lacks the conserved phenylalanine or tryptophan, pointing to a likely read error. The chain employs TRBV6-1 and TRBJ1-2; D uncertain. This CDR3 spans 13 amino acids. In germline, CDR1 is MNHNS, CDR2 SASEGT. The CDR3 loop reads CGSDRETNYRYTL. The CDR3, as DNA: TGTGGCAGCGATCGGGAAACTAACTATCGCTACACCCTC.

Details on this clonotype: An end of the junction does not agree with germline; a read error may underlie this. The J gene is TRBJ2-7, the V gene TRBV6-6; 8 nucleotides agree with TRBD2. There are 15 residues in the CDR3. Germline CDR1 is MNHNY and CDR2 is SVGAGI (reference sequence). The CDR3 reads CARSYPAGVSYEQYF. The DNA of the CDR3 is TGTGCCAGAAGTTACCCAGCGGGAGTCTCTTACGAGCAGTACTTC.

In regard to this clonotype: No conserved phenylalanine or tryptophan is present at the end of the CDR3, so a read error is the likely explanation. The CDR3 sequence: CASSFSLREGEETQYL. CDR3 nucleotides: TGTGCCAGCAGTTTCTCGCTTAGGGAGGGGGAAGAGACCCAGTACTTG. V is TRBV6-5 and J is TRBJ2-5; maybe TRBD2 (7 bases). Per germline, CDR1 MNHEY and CDR2 SVGAGI. The CDR3 has 16 amino acids. V was clipped by 4 bases and J by 3 bases, with 18 bases between them.

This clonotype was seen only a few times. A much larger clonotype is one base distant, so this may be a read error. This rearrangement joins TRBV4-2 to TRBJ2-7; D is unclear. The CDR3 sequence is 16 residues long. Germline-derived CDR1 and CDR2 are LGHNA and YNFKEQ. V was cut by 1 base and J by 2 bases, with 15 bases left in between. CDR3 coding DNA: TGTGCCAGCAGCCAAGGAGTTTCAAGCTGTACCTACGAGCAGTACTTC. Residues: CASSQGVSSCTYEQYF.

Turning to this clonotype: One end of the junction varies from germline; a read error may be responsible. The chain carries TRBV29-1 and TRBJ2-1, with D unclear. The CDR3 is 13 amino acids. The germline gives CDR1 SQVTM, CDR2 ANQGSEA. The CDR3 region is CSVEGITHNEQIF. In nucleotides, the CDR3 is TGCAGCGTTGAAGGGATTACTCACAATGAGCAGATCTTC.

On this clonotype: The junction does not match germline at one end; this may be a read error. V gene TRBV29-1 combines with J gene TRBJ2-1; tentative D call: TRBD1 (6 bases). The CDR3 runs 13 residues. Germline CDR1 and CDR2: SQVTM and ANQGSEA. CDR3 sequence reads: CRVQDRNYNEQVF. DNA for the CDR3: TGCAGGGTTCAGGACAGAAACTACAATGAGCAGGTCTTC.

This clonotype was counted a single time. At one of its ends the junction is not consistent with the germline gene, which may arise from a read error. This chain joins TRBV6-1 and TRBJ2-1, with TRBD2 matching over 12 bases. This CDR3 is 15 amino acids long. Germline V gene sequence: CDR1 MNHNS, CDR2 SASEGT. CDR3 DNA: TGTGCCAGCGCCGTACTAGCGGGAGGTCGGAATGAGCAGTCCTTC. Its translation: CASAVLAGGRNEQSF.

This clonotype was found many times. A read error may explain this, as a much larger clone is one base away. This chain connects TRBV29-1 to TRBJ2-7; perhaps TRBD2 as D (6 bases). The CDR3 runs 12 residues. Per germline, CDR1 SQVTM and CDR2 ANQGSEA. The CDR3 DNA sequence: TGCGGCGTTGCGGAGGGATCCTACGAGCAGTACTTC. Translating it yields CGVAEGSYEQYF.

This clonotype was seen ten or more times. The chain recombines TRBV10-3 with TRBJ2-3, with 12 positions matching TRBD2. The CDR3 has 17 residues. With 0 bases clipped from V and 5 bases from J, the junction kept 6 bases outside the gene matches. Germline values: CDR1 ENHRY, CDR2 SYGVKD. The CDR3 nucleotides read TGTGCCATCAGTGAGTCCGCTAGCGGGAGGGCCGAAGATACGCAGTATTTT. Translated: CAISESASGRAEDTQYF.

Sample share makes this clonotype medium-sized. The CDR3 nucleotides read TGTGCCAGCAGCTTGCCCGGACAGCACACAGATACGCAGTATTTT. It translates to CASSLPGQHTDTQYF. The rearrangement links TRBV5-6 to TRBJ2-3; TRBD1 is a possible D gene (6 bases). Between the trimmed V and J ends, which lost 1 base and 2 bases, there was a span of 11 bases. CDR1 SGHDT and CDR2 YYEEEE come from the germline V gene. The CDR3 has 15 residues.

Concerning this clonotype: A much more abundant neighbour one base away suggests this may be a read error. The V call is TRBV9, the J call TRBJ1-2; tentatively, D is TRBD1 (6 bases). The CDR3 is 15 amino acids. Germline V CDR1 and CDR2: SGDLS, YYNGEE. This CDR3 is CANSAGDLSGYGYTF. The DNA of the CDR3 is TGTGCCAACAGCGCAGGGGACTTATCTGGCTATGGCTACACCTTC. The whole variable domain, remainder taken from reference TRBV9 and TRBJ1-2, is DSGVTQTPKHLITATGQRVTLRCSPRSGDLSVYWYQQSLDQGLQFLIQYYNGEERAKGNILERFSAQQFPDLHSELNLSSLELGDSALYFCANSAGDLSGYGYTFGSGTRLTVV.

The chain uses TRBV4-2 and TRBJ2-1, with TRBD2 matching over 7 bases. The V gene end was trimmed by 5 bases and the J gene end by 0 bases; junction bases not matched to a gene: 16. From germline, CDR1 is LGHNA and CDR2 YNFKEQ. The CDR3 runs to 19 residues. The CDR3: CASSARTSSGESSYNEQFF. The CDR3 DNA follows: TGTGCCAGCAGCGCTCGGACTTCGAGCGGGGAGAGCTCCTACAATGAGCAGTTCTTC.

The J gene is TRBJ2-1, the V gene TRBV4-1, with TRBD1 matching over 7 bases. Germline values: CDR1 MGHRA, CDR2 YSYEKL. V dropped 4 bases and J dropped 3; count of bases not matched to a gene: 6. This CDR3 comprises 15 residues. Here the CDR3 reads CASSRTGVCYNEQFF. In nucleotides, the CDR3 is TGCGCCAGCAGCCGAACAGGGGTTTGCTACAATGAGCAGTTCTTC.

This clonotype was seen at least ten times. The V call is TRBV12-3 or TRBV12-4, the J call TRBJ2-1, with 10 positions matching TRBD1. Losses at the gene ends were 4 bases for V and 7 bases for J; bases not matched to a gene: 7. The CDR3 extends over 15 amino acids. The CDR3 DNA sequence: TGTGCCAGCAGTTGGGTACCGGGACAGGGGAATGAGCAGTTCTTC. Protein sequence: CASSWVPGQGNEQFF.

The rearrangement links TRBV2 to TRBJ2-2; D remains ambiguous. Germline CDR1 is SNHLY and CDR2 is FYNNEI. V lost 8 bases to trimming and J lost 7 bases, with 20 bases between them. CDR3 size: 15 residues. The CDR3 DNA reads TGTGCCAGCCAACCGGGCCTTTTCGGTAACGGGGAGCTGTTTTTT. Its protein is CASQPGLFGNGELFF.

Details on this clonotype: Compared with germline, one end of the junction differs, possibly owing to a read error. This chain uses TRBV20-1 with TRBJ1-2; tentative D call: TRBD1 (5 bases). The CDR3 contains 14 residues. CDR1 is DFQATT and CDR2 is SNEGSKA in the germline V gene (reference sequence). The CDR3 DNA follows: TGCATTGCTAGAGACCCGACGGGGGTTGACGGCTACACCTTC. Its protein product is CIARDPTGVDGYTF.

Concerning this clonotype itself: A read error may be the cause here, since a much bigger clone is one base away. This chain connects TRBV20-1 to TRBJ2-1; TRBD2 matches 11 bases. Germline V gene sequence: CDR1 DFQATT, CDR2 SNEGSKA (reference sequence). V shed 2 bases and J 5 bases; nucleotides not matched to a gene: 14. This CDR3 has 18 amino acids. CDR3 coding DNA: TGCAGTGCTAGATCCCGCTGGGGTAGCGGGAGGGCAGACAATGAGCAGTTCTTC. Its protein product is CSARSRWGSGRADNEQFF.

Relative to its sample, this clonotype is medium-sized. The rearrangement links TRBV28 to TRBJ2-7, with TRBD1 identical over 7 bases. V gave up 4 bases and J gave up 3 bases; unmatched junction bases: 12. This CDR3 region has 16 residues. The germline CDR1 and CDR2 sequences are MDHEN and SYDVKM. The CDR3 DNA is TGTGCCAGCAGTTCGGGACAGACCTGGGGTCGCTACGAGCAGTACTTC. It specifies CASSSGQTWGRYEQYF.

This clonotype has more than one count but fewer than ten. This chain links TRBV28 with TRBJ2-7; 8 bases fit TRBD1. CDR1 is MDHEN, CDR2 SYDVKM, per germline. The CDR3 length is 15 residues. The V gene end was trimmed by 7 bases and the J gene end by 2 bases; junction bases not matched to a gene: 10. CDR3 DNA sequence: TGTGCCAGCATGGCTGGACAGGGTTCGCCCTACGAGCAGTACTTC. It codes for CASMAGQGSPYEQYF.